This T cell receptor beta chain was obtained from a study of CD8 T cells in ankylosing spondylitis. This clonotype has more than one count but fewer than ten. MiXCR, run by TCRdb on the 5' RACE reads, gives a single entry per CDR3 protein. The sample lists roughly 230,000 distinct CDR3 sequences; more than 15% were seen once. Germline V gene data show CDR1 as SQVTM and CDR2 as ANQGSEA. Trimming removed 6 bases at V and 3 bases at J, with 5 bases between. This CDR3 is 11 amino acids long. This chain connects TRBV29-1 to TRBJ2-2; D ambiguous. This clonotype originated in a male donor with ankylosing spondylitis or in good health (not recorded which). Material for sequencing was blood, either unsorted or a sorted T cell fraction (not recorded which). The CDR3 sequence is CSVLHTGELFF. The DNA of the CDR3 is TGCAGCGTCCTCCACACCGGGGAGCTGTTTTTT.